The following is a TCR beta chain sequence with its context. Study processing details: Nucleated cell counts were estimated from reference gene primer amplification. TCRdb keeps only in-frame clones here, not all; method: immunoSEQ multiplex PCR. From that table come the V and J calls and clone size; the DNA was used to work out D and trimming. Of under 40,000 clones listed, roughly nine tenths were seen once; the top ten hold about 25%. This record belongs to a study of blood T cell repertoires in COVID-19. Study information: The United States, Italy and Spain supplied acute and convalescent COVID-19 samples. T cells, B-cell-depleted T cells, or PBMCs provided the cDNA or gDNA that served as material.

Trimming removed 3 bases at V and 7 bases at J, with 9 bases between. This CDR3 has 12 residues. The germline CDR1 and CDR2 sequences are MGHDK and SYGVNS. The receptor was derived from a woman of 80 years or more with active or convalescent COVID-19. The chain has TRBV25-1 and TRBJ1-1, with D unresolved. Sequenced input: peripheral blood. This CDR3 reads CASSDFRNEAFF. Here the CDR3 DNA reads TGTGCCAGCAGTGATTTCAGAAATGAAGCTTTCTTT.